These T cell receptor beta chains were read from a single sample in a study of T cell responses to AZD1222 COVID-19 vaccine. Sequencing used immunoSEQ multiplex PCR; TCRdb keeps in-frame clones, though not all of them. The sample consists of over 150,000 clones, 75% to 90% of them appearing once. The sequencing used peripheral blood, collected on day 0 of AZD1222 vaccination. The source is an adult in good health. Each CDR3 is given with its conserved first and last residue. The order of the fields is V gene, J gene, clone size, D gene, CDR3 protein, CDR3 DNA. D genes are given only for firm matches. Clone size, where shown, is once, few, many, or a class for clones that have expanded.

TRBV27	TRBJ2-7	.	TRBD1	CASKLTPGTGTYEQYF	TGTGCCAGCAAACTTACTCCCGGGACAGGAACCTACGAGCAGTACTTC
TRBV15	TRBJ1-1	few	.	CATSRTTENTEAFF	TGTGCCACCAGCAGGACGACAGAGAACACTGAAGCTTTCTTT
TRBV19	TRBJ1-2	.	TRBD1	CASKDRVGGYTF	TGTGCCAGCAAGGACAGGGTGGGAGGCTACACCTTC
TRBV7-2	TRBJ1-3	.	TRBD1	CASSLGQGASGNTIYF	TGTGCCAGCAGCTTGGGACAGGGGGCTTCTGGAAACACCATATATTTT
TRBV30	TRBJ1-2	.	.	CAWNGQAGYTF	TGTGCCTGGAACGGGCAGGCCGGCTACACCTTC
TRBV3-1/TRBV3-2	TRBJ2-7	.	.	CASSQSAGYEQYF	TGTGCCAGCAGCCAATCCGCCGGCTACGAGCAGTACTTC
TRBV4-1	TRBJ2-1	once	.	CASSQAGSPSSYNEQFF	TGCGCCAGCAGCCAAGCTGGTAGCCCGAGCTCCTACAATGAGCAGTTCTTC
TRBV10-3	TRBJ2-1	.	TRBD2	CAISGSGGRNEQFF	TGTGCCATCAGTGGTTCGGGCGGGAGGAATGAGCAGTTCTTC
TRBV11-3	TRBJ2-3	.	.	CASSLYTDTQYF	TGTGCCAGCAGCCTATACACAGATACGCAGTATTTT
TRBV27	TRBJ1-2	.	.	CASSQQAAVNYGYTF	TGTGCCAGCAGTCAACAGGCGGCCGTGAACTATGGCTACACCTTC
TRBV4-1	TRBJ1-3	.	TRBD1	CASSRTGLLPNTIYF	TGCGCCAGCAGCCGGACAGGGCTTCTCCCCAACACCATATATTTT
TRBV3-1/TRBV3-2	TRBJ2-5	.	TRBD2	CASSQFSQRGQETQYF	TGTGCCAGCAGCCAATTCTCTCAGCGGGGGCAAGAGACCCAGTACTTC
TRBV15	TRBJ2-1	.	.	CATSSEGGLSSYNEQFF	TGTGCCACCAGCAGTGAGGGGGGGCTAAGCTCCTACAATGAGCAGTTCTTC
TRBV3-1/TRBV3-2	TRBJ1-3	.	.	CASSQTDGNTIYF	TGTGCCAGCAGCCAAACGGATGGAAACACCATATATTTT
TRBV9	TRBJ1-2	.	.	CASSSGRLDYGYTF	TGTGCCAGCAGCTCCGGAAGGTTGGACTATGGCTACACCTTC
TRBV14	TRBJ2-7	few	TRBD2	CASSQAGAGGDEQYF	TGTGCCAGCAGCCAAGCCGGAGCGGGAGGGGACGAGCAGTACTTC
TRBV18	TRBJ2-1	once	TRBD1	CASSPPETGGIEQFF	TGTGCCAGCTCACCACCGGAGACAGGGGGAATCGAGCAGTTCTTC